Listed below are T cell receptor beta chains from one sample, sequenced in a study of blood T cell repertoires in COVID-19. Using immunoSEQ multiplex PCR, the repertoire was profiled, and TCRdb retains in-frame clones only, with some absent. This sample has about 360,000 clones, with around 83% found just once. Sequencing was carried out using peripheral blood. These receptor sequences come from a man aged 30 to 39 with active or convalescent COVID-19. Both conserved end residues are part of each CDR3. A D gene is named only where the DNA matches it firmly. Clone size, where shown, is once, few, many, or a class for clones that have expanded.

cdr3_nt | cdr3_aa | d_call | v_call | clone_size | j_call
TGCGCCAGCAGCTCCCGACAAAGGGGTAGCACAGATACGCAGTATTTT | CASSSRQRGSTDTQYF | NA | TRBV5-1 | NA | TRBJ2-3
TGCGCCAGCAGCTGGACAGGGGACGGCTATGGCTACACCTTC | CASSWTGDGYGYTF | TRBD1 | TRBV5-1 | NA | TRBJ1-2
TGTGCCAGCAGTTTTTTCGCGGGAGATGAGCAGTTCTTC | CASSFFAGDEQFF | TRBD2 | TRBV27 | few | TRBJ2-1
TGTGCCAGCAGCCAGTTCACAGGGGGAATCTACGAGCAGTACTTC | CASSQFTGGIYEQYF | TRBD1 | TRBV3-1/TRBV3-2 | NA | TRBJ2-7
TGCGCCAGCAGCTTGGGAGGACTAGCGGGATTAGAGACCCAGTACTTC | CASSLGGLAGLETQYF | TRBD2 | TRBV5-1 | once | TRBJ2-5
TGCGCCAGCAGCTTAGGGGGCGCAGGTAGGACTGAAGCTTTCTTT | CASSLGGAGRTEAFF | TRBD1 | TRBV5-1 | NA | TRBJ1-1
TGTGCCAGCAGCATTCGAAGCGGGAGACAAGAGACCCAGTACTTC | CASSIRSGRQETQYF | TRBD2 | TRBV7-9 | NA | TRBJ2-5
TGCGCCAGCAGTCATGACAGGGCGAACACTGAAGCTTTCTTT | CASSHDRANTEAFF | TRBD1 | TRBV4-1 | NA | TRBJ1-1
TGTGCCAGCAGCTACGAGGGACAGGGAAACATTCAGTACTTC | CASSYEGQGNIQYF | TRBD1 | TRBV3-1/TRBV3-2 | NA | TRBJ2-4
TGTGCCAGCAGTCCGACCGTCGACAGGGCTGACACAGATACGCAGTATTTT | CASSPTVDRADTDTQYF | TRBD1 | TRBV27 | NA | TRBJ2-3
TGTGCCAGCAGTGAACGGGCGGGGGGGTTCTACGAGCAGTACTTC | CASSERAGGFYEQYF | TRBD2 | TRBV25-1 | NA | TRBJ2-7
TGTGCCAGCAGCCTCCGGGACAGGCAAGAGACCCAGTACTTC | CASSLRDRQETQYF | TRBD1 | TRBV7-8 | NA | TRBJ2-5
TGTGCCAGCAGGTGGGGGGGGGAGAAGCAGTACTTC | CASRWGGEKQYF | TRBD2 | TRBV12-3/TRBV12-4 | NA | TRBJ2-7
TGTGCCAGCAGCGTAGGTGCATGGGGAGTCACAGATACGCAGTATTTT | CASSVGAWGVTDTQYF | NA | TRBV9 | NA | TRBJ2-3
TGTGCCACCCAGTCTGGACAGGGGTATCAGCCCCAGCATTTT | CATQSGQGYQPQHF | TRBD1 | TRBV24-1 | NA | TRBJ1-5
TGTGCCAGCAGTTACCGTGGTAGCGCTAATGAGCAGTTCTTC | CASSYRGSANEQFF | NA | TRBV6-5 | NA | TRBJ2-1
TGTGCCAGTGAGGGGGGGCCGGGGGCAGATACGCAGTATTTT | CASEGGPGADTQYF | NA | TRBV19 | NA | TRBJ2-3
TGTGCCAGTAGCTCCGGAGGTGGATTGAGAGAGCAGTACTTC | CASSSGGGLREQYF | NA | TRBV19 | NA | TRBJ2-7
TGTGCCACCAGTGATCCCGGGACAGGGTTGTACGAGCAGTACTTC | CATSDPGTGLYEQYF | TRBD1 | TRBV24-1 | NA | TRBJ2-7
TGTGCCAGCAGTGAAGAGGGTCAGGGGGCCTACGAGCAGTACTTC | CASSEEGQGAYEQYF | TRBD1 | TRBV6-1 | once | TRBJ2-7
TGTGCCAGCAGCTTGGCCGGGACAGGGAGAGGAGAGACCCAGTACTTC | CASSLAGTGRGETQYF | TRBD1 | TRBV7-8 | NA | TRBJ2-5
TGTGCCACCTCAGCCCAGATCGGGGAAAAACTGTTTTTT | CATSAQIGEKLFF | NA | TRBV24-1 | NA | TRBJ1-4
TGTGCCAGCAGCCAATCCAGTAATGAAAAACTGTTTTTT | CASSQSSNEKLFF | NA | TRBV16 | NA | TRBJ1-4
TGTGCCAGCAGTGGGCAGGGCCCAGGTGAAGCTTTCTTT | CASSGQGPGEAFF | NA | TRBV25-1 | NA | TRBJ1-1
TGTGCCAGCAGCCTTACCGGGACAGCGGACACCCTCCACTTT | CASSLTGTADTLHF | TRBD1 | TRBV6-5 | once | TRBJ1-6
TGTGCCACCAGTGATTTCAAGACCCAGTACTTC | CATSDFKTQYF | NA | TRBV24-1 | NA | TRBJ2-5
TGCAGCGCCACTATAGGGGACTATGGCTACACCTTC | CSATIGDYGYTF | NA | TRBV29-1 | NA | TRBJ1-2
TGTGCCAGCAGTGCACTAGCGGGAGCGGGCACAGATACGCAGTATTTT | CASSALAGAGTDTQYF | TRBD2 | TRBV2 | many | TRBJ2-3
TGTGCCAGCAGCTCGGGGGGGAGCAGCTACGAGCAGTACTTC | CASSSGGSSYEQYF | TRBD2 | TRBV11-3 | NA | TRBJ2-7
TGTGCCAGCAGTTTGTCAGGTGAAGCTTTCTTT | CASSLSGEAFF | NA | TRBV28 | NA | TRBJ1-1
TGTGCCAGCAGATCACCAGGGTTGCGTTACACTGAAGCTTTCTTT | CASRSPGLRYTEAFF | NA | TRBV27 | NA | TRBJ1-1
TGTGCCATCAGTGAGTCAGCGGTTCAAGAGACCCAGTACTTC | CAISESAVQETQYF | NA | TRBV10-3 | NA | TRBJ2-5
TGTGCCAGCAGTGAATCGGGAGGAATTAACTATGGCTACACCTTC | CASSESGGINYGYTF | NA | TRBV6-1 | NA | TRBJ1-2
TGCGCCAGCAGCCAACCCACAGGTCCAACTGAAGCTTTCTTT | CASSQPTGPTEAFF | NA | TRBV4-1 | NA | TRBJ1-1
TGTGCCAGTAGTATAAGCGCGGGAAGGGCCAGCAATCAGCCCCAGCATTTT | CASSISAGRASNQPQHF | NA | TRBV19 | NA | TRBJ1-5
TGTGCCAGCAACCGGGACAGGGGGCGCGAGCAGTACTTC | CASNRDRGREQYF | TRBD1 | TRBV28 | NA | TRBJ2-7
TGTGCCAGCAGTTACTCCTGGGGGGGGAATCAGCCCCAGCATTTT | CASSYSWGGNQPQHF | NA | TRBV6-5 | NA | TRBJ1-5
TGTGCCAGCAGCGAGCCCGACAGGGTACTAAATTCACCCCTCCACTTT | CASSEPDRVLNSPLHF | TRBD1 | TRBV13 | NA | TRBJ1-6
TGCGCCAGCAGCCAAGATGATAGCGGCTCCCAACGGGGTGAGCAGTTCTTC | CASSQDDSGSQRGEQFF | NA | TRBV4-3 | few | TRBJ2-1
TGTGCCAGCTCACCACAGGCGGGGAGTGGCACCTTC | CASSPQAGSGTF | NA | TRBV18 | NA | TRBJ1-2
TGTGCCAGCAGTGAAGCAATGAACACCGGGTGGGACACCGGGGAGCTGTTTTTT | CASSEAMNTGWDTGELFF | NA | TRBV6-1 | NA | TRBJ2-2
TGCGCCAGCAGCCAAGATTCAACAGGGGTGACAGATACGCAGTATTTT | CASSQDSTGVTDTQYF | TRBD1 | TRBV4-3 | NA | TRBJ2-3
TGTGCCACCAGTGCCAATGGACAGGGGGTTCTAGAGACCCAGTACTTC | CATSANGQGVLETQYF | TRBD1 | TRBV24-1 | NA | TRBJ2-5
TGTGCCAGCAGCGCCCCGCTACTAGCGGTCCGTGGCAATGAGCAGTTCTTC | CASSAPLLAVRGNEQFF | TRBD2 | TRBV7-9 | few | TRBJ2-1
TGCGCCAGCAGCTTGGTCCTGACAGGTTCCCCCGGGGGCTACACCTTC | CASSLVLTGSPGGYTF | NA | TRBV5-1 | NA | TRBJ1-2
TGTGCCAGCAGCGGGACTAGCGGGTTCTTGGATGAGCAGTTCTTC | CASSGTSGFLDEQFF | TRBD2 | TRBV5-4 | NA | TRBJ2-1
TGTGCCAGCAGGAAGGGGGGGCGGACTGAAGCTTTCTTT | CASRKGGRTEAFF | NA | TRBV6-5 | NA | TRBJ1-1
TGTGCCATCGGGGGGGACCCCACCTACAATGAGCAGTTCTTC | CAIGGDPTYNEQFF | TRBD2 | TRBV10-3 | NA | TRBJ2-1